Sequencing of this TCR beta chain was carried out in a study of blood T cell repertoires in COVID-19. Background on the study: The origin of the acute and convalescent COVID-19 samples was the United States, Italy and Spain. Sources were T cells, B-cell-depleted T cells, or PBMCs; the material itself was cDNA or gDNA.

In the study's own analysis: For nucleated cells, counts were estimated from reference gene primer amplification. Profiled with immunoSEQ multiplex PCR; TCRdb holds only in-frame clones, not every one. V, J and clone size are those of that table, while D and trimming were read from the DNA. The sample lists some 300,000 clones; about 91% were seen once. Germline-derived CDR1 and CDR2 are LNHDA and SQIVND (reference sequence). V lost 4 bases, J lost 0 bases, and 13 bases lay in between. The length of the CDR3 is 16 residues. The sequence was obtained from a woman in her twenties or thirties who had recovered from COVID-19. The gene calls are TRBV19 and TRBJ2-1, with a possible D match to TRBD2 (5 bases). The sequenced sample was peripheral blood. The CDR3 region has the DNA TGTGCCAGTAGTAAGGAGGTGTCTCTCTCCTACAATGAGCAGTTCTTC. Translated: CASSKEVSLSYNEQFF.